The T cell receptor beta chain described here comes from a study of human T cells and chemical hapten exposure. This clonotype has a count of ten or more. CDR3 length: 15 residues. V was cut by 1 base and J by 3 bases, with 12 bases left in between. The V gene's germline CDR1 is MDHEN and CDR2 SYDVKM. Sample time point: patch test 1, 2 weeks after DPC sensitization. Treatment meaning: therapeutic diphenylcyclopropenone sensitization with weekly scalp DPC. People who gave samples had alopecia, were 18 to 70 years old, and were suitable for DPC. TCRdb called the RACE reads again in MiXCR, with one record for every CDR3 protein. The repertoire holds about 49,000 distinct CDR3 sequences, with less than 10% as singletons.

The J gene is TRBJ1-2, the V gene TRBV28, with D unresolved. This TCR was recovered from a woman between 50 and 59 years old with alopecia areata. Some clones in this sample may be carry-over from other donors' samples. The sample was whole blood, taken in connection with sensitization to the hapten diphenylcyclopropenone (DPC). Here the CDR3 reads CASSLYPPGYYGYTF. In nucleotides, the CDR3 is TGTGCCAGCAGTTTATACCCACCCGGCTACTATGGCTACACCTTC.